This TCR beta chain was obtained from a study of T-cell reconstitution after alpha-beta-depleted transplantation in children. General observations from the study: One year after transplant, T-cell counts and diversity came mostly from newly produced T cells.

Points on this clonotype: Its specificity is unknown.

Preparation of the TCRbeta library was carried out with unique molecular identifiers. TCRdb re-derived calls from the PCR reads in MiXCR, one entry per CDR3 protein. The sample contains 250,000 to 300,000 distinct CDR3 sequences, nearly 8% of which appear only once. CDR1 and CDR2 from the germline V gene are SNHLY and FYNNEI. This CDR3 contains 12 residues. Trimming cost V 6 bases and J 9 bases, with 9 bases left between them. V gene TRBV2 combines with J gene TRBJ1-6; D is ambiguous. The receptor comes from a female patient aged 2-9 years who had a stem cell transplant for Fanconi anemia, so the T cells may come from the graft donor. The source material was peripheral blood, sampled 360 days after TCRalphabeta/CD19-depleted stem cell transplant. CDR3 sequence (DNA): TGTGCCAGCAGCGACGGGGTTTCACCCCTCCACTTT. Its protein product is CASSDGVSPLHF.